The clone carrying this T cell receptor (beta chain) has just a few counts. Its specificity is unknown. This CDR3 has 11 residues. The V and J ends lost 6 bases and 3 bases respectively, with 5 bases between them. This entry belongs to a study of human T cells and chemical hapten exposure. Study-level points and caveats: Sensitizing with DPC caused no change in TCRs above 1 in 1000 frequency.

TCRdb re-called the RACE reads with MiXCR, one entry per CDR3 protein. The sample holds 180,000 or so distinct CDR3 sequences; approximately 15% are singletons and the top ten take 1.5% to 2%. As for time point: patch test 1, 2 weeks after DPC sensitization. Treatment specified: therapeutic diphenylcyclopropenone sensitization with weekly scalp DPC. The clonotype originates from a woman in her 30s with alopecia areata. Some clones in this sample may be carry-over from other donors' samples. J is TRBJ1-2 and V is TRBV12-3 or TRBV12-4, with unresolved D. The input for sequencing was whole blood, taken in connection with sensitization to the hapten diphenylcyclopropenone (DPC). The CDR3 loop reads CASRRDYGYTF. The DNA for the CDR3 is TGTGCCAGCAGAAGGGACTATGGCTACACCTTC.